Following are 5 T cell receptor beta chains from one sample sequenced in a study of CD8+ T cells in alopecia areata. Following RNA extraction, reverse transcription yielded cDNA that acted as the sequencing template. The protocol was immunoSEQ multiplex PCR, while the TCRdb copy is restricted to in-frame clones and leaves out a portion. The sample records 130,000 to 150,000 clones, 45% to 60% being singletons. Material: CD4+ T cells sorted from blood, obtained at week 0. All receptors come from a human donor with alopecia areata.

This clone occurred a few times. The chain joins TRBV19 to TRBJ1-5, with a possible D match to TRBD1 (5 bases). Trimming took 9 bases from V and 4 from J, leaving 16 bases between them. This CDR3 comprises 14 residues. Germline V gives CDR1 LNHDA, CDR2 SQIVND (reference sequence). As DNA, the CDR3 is TGTGCCAGCCGTTGGGGGGAAAAGAATCAGCCCCAGCATTTT. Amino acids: CASRWGEKNQPQHF.

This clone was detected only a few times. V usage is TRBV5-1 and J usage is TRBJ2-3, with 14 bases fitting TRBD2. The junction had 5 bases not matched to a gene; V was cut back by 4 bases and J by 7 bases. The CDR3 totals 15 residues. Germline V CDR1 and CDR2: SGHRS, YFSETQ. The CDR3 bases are TGCGCCAGCAGCAAGACTAGCGGGAGGGCGTATACGCAGTATTTT. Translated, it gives CASSKTSGRAYTQYF. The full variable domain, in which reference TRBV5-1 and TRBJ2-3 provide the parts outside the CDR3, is KAGVTQTPRYLIKTRGQQVTLSCSPISGHRSVSWYQQTPGQGLQFLFEYFSETQRNKGNFPGRFSGRQFSNSRSEMNVSTLELGDSALYLCASSKTSGRAYTQYFGPGTRLTVL.

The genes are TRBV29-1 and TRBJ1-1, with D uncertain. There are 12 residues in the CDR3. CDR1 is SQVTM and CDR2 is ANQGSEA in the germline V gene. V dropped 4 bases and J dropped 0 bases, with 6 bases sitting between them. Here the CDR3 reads CSVAQLNTEAFF. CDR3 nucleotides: TGCAGCGTTGCCCAGTTGAACACTGAAGCTTTCTTT.

As DNA, the CDR3 is TGTGCCAGCAGCGTAAACCCACAGGGGGCAGTCGGGACCGGGGAGCTGTTTTTT. Its translation: CASSVNPQGAVGTGELFF. This sequence joins TRBV7-2 and TRBJ2-2, with 9 bases identical to TRBD1. Germline CDR1 and CDR2: SGHTA and FQGNSA. This CDR3 comprises 18 residues. With 5 bases clipped from V and 5 bases from J, the junction kept 15 bases outside the gene matches. The entire variable domain, with the rest obtained from reference TRBV7-2 and TRBJ2-2, is as follows: GAGVSQSPSNKVTEKGKDVELRCDPISGHTALYWYRQSLGQGLEFLIYFQGNSAPDKSGLPSDRFSAERTGGSVSTLTIQRTQQEDSAVYLCASSVNPQGAVGTGELFFGEGSRLTVL.

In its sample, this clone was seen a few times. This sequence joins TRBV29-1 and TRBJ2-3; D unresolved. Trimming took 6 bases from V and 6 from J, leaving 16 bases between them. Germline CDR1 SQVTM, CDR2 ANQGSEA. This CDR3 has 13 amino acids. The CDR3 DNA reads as TGCAGCGTAACGTCGTACCCCCTGGATACGCAGTATTTT. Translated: CSVTSYPLDTQYF.